This note documents a single T cell receptor beta chain sequence. Germline V gene data show CDR1 as MDHEN and CDR2 as SYDVKM. V lost 6 bases to trimming and J lost 8 bases, with 13 bases between them. CDR3 length: 12 residues. The source of the sample is a study of T-cell reconstitution after alpha-beta-depleted transplantation in children. This sample's TCRbeta library carried unique molecular identifier barcodes. TCRdb fed the PCR reads into MiXCR, producing one record per CDR3 protein. The sample shows 600,000 to 700,000 distinct CDR3 sequences, roughly 15% of them seen only once. Sequences were derived from PBMCs from the stem cell graft donor, sampled from the stem cell graft. The clonotype originates from a human donor who donated a stem cell graft to a child with acute myeloid leukemia. The rearrangement uses TRBV28 and TRBJ1-2; a weak D match, TRBD1 (5 bases). CDR3 amino acids: CASSSGVRGYTF. The CDR3 nucleotides are TGTGCCAGCAGCTCGGGGGTACGAGGCTACACCTTC.